The 20 T cell receptor beta chains below all came from one sample that was sequenced in a study of CD8 T cells in ankylosing spondylitis. TCRdb passed the 5' RACE reads through MiXCR, listing each CDR3 protein once. The sample shows 250,000 to 400,000 distinct CDR3 sequences, under 14% of them seen only once. The specimen was blood, either unsorted or a sorted T cell fraction (not recorded which). These receptors originate from a female donor with ankylosing spondylitis or in good health (not recorded which).

In this sample, this clonotype turned up a few times. The chain combines TRBV3-1 with TRBJ2-1; TRBD2 agrees at 12 bases. With V trimmed by 4 bases and J by 6 bases, 4 bases remained unmatched. Germline CDR1 LGHDT, CDR2 YNNKEL (reference sequence). The CDR3 has 15 residues. Here the CDR3 reads CASSPGLAGSNEQFF. CDR3 bases: TGTGCCAGCAGCCCCGGACTAGCGGGGAGCAATGAGCAGTTCTTC.

The DNA for the CDR3 is TGTGCCAGCAGTTATCGTTGGGGACAGAGCTCTGGGGCCAACGTCCTGACTTTC. As protein: CASSYRWGQSSGANVLTF. The chain recombines TRBV6-2 or TRBV6-3 with TRBJ2-6; TRBD1 agrees at 7 bases. The CDR3 is 18 residues long. In germline, CDR1 is MNHEY, CDR2 SVGEGT. J was trimmed by 0 bases and V by 3 bases; bases with no gene match: 8.

Worth noting for this clonotype: In this CDR3 the conserved last residue, phenylalanine or tryptophan, is missing, so a read error is likely. This chain connects TRBV12-3 or TRBV12-4 to TRBJ1-1; D is uncertain. V was pared by 7 bases and J by 0 bases, with 15 bases between. The CDR3 is 15 residues long. In DNA, the CDR3 is TGTGCCAGCACACCCTCGGGTAACTTGAACACTGAAGCTTTCGTT. Protein: CASTPSGNLNTEAFV.

This clonotype was detected only a few times. The chain has TRBV18 and TRBJ2-7, with D tentatively TRBD1 (6 bases). There are 13 residues in the CDR3. Germline V gene data show CDR1 as KGHSH and CDR2 as LQKENI. Trimming left V 2 bases short and J 7 bases short, with 12 bases between. The CDR3 reads CASSPGTLGEQYF. As DNA, the CDR3 is TGTGCCAGCTCACCAGGGACACTCGGGGAGCAGTACTTC.

This clonotype showed up many times. The chain uses TRBV20-1 and TRBJ2-3; maybe TRBD1 (5 bases). V dropped 7 bases and J dropped 3 bases, with 14 bases sitting between them. Germline V lookup: CDR1 DFQATT, CDR2 SNEGSKA (reference sequence). The CDR3 runs 13 residues. The CDR3 DNA reads as TGCAGTGTTGGGGCCGAAGATACAGATACGCAGTATTTT. Translating gives CSVGAEDTDTQYF.

This clonotype was counted ten times or more. J is TRBJ2-1 and V is TRBV7-6; tentatively, D is TRBD2 (6 bases). V was pared by 0 bases and J by 9 bases, with 9 bases between. The CDR3 contains 13 residues. Germline loops: CDR1 SGHVS, CDR2 FNYEAQ. CDR3 region: CASSLAHGSEQFF. In DNA, the CDR3 is TGTGCCAGCAGCTTAGCTCACGGGAGTGAGCAGTTCTTC.

This clonotype was observed many times. This rearrangement joins TRBV29-1 to TRBJ2-7, with 10 bases lining up with TRBD2. The CDR3 covers 12 residues. Germline lookup yields CDR1 SQVTM and CDR2 ANQGSEA. V shed 7 bases, J shed 3 bases, and the junction held 3 bases outside the gene matches. The CDR3 sequence is CSGTSGSYEQYF. DNA of the CDR3: TGCAGCGGGACTAGCGGTAGCTACGAGCAGTACTTC.

The table lists this clonotype with many counts. This chain links TRBV5-6 with TRBJ1-3; D is unclear. This CDR3 has 17 residues. V was trimmed by 0 bases and J by 0 bases, leaving 13 bases between them. Germline V CDR1 and CDR2: SGHDT, YYEEEE. The CDR3 DNA is TGTGCCAGCAGCTTGGGGTCCACCAGACGCTCTGGAAACACCATATATTTT. It translates to CASSLGSTRRSGNTIYF.

The table lists this clonotype with many counts. The chain uses TRBV10-3 and TRBJ2-1, with 9 bases fitting TRBD2. The CDR3 consists of 18 residues. CDR1 is ENHRY and CDR2 is SYGVKD in the germline V gene. V gave up 11 bases and J gave up 4 bases; unmatched junction bases: 21. The CDR3 DNA follows: TGTGCCGTACACGGTGAAGCGGGAGGTTCCTCTTGGTACAATGAGCAGTTCTTC. This sequence encodes CAVHGEAGGSSWYNEQFF.

The sample holds a few counts of this clonotype. This chain connects TRBV20-1 to TRBJ2-3, with 14 bases aligning to TRBD2. Germline-derived CDR1 and CDR2 are DFQATT and SNEGSKA (reference sequence). The CDR3 sequence is 21 residues long. V lost 3 bases to trimming and J lost 0 bases; unmatched junction nucleotides: 17. CDR3 bases: TGCAGTGCTAGCCTGACACCGGGCAAGACTAGCGGGAGGGGAAGCACAGATACGCAGTATTTT. The encoded protein is CSASLTPGKTSGRGSTDTQYF.

There are a few counts of this clonotype. The V call is TRBV5-1, the J call TRBJ2-1; 8 nucleotides match TRBD2. Germline-derived CDR1 and CDR2 are SGHRS and YFSETQ. The CDR3 length is 14 residues. V gave up 4 bases and J gave up 6 bases; unmatched junction bases: 6. CDR3 DNA sequence: TGCGCCAGCAGCCCCTCGGCGGGGGGCAATGAGCAGTTCTTC. This encodes CASSPSAGGNEQFF.

This clonotype was counted at least ten times. This chain connects TRBV4-2 to TRBJ2-7; 8 bases line up with TRBD2. This CDR3 comprises 15 residues. Trimming cost V 3 bases and J 4 bases; bases outside gene matches: 8. Germline CDR1 LGHNA, CDR2 YNFKEQ. CDR3 bases: TGTGCCAGCAGCCAGGACCCGACTAGCGAATACGAGCAGTACTTC. It is translated as CASSQDPTSEYEQYF.

The chain recombines TRBV18 with TRBJ2-3, with D uncertain. The V gene's germline CDR1 is KGHSH and CDR2 LQKENI. The V end lost 3 bases, the J end lost 0 bases, and 13 bases lay between the germline ends. The CDR3 runs 16 residues. In nucleotides, the CDR3 is TGTGCCAGCTCACCGCCGACTCTTATCAGCACAGATACGCAGTATTTT. This gives the protein CASSPPTLISTDTQYF.

The genes are TRBV5-1 and TRBJ2-3; TRBD1 agrees at 8 bases. This CDR3 contains 16 residues. CDR1 is SGHRS, CDR2 YFSETQ, per germline. V lost 3 bases to trimming and J lost 4 bases; unmatched junction nucleotides: 10. The DNA of the CDR3 is TGCGCCAGCAGCTCGACCCCGACAGGGGTATCAGATACGCAGTATTTT. Protein product: CASSSTPTGVSDTQYF.

A few counts support this clonotype. The chain uses TRBV28 and TRBJ2-7; no reliable D call. This CDR3 region has 13 residues. V dropped 7 bases and J dropped 0 bases, with 10 bases sitting between them. Germline V lookup: CDR1 MDHEN, CDR2 SYDVKM. As DNA, the CDR3 is TGTGCCAGCATTCGGCAGAGCTCCTACGAGCAGTACTTC. Translated: CASIRQSSYEQYF.

This clonotype has a count of ten or more. In DNA, the CDR3 is TGTGCCATCAGTGAGTCGTTGGGGGCCACCGGGGAGCTGTTTTTT. Translation: CAISESLGATGELFF. V gene TRBV10-3 combines with J gene TRBJ2-2; D perhaps matches TRBD1 (6 bases). Germline values: CDR1 ENHRY, CDR2 SYGVKD. V lost 0 bases to trimming and J lost 4 bases, with 9 bases between them. This CDR3 comprises 15 residues.

This clonotype was counted only a few times. V and J are TRBV5-1 and TRBJ2-4; D might be TRBD1 (7 bases). The V end lost 4 bases, the J end lost 2 bases, and 19 bases lay between the germline ends. Per the germline V gene, CDR1 is SGHRS and CDR2 is YFSETQ. CDR3 length: 17 residues. CDR3 coding DNA: TGCGCCAGCAGCCCCTGGCAGGGGGGTGCCCCCAAAAACATTCAGTACTTC. It translates to CASSPWQGGAPKNIQYF.

This clonotype was seen a few times. This chain uses TRBV28 with TRBJ2-7, with D tentatively TRBD1 (5 bases). Trimming removed 6 bases at V and 2 bases at J, with 17 bases between. The CDR3 consists of 15 residues. Germline V lookup: CDR1 MDHEN, CDR2 SYDVKM. CDR3 bases: TGTGCCAGCAGCTTCAACAGGCGCCATACCTACGAGCAGTACTTC. It encodes CASSFNRRHTYEQYF.

This clonotype was counted many times. The V gene is TRBV5-6, the J gene TRBJ2-7; 12 bases align to TRBD1. The germline gives CDR1 SGHDT, CDR2 YYEEEE. This CDR3 is built from 14 residues. V lost 4 bases to trimming and J lost 6 bases; unmatched junction nucleotides: 5. CDR3 loop: CASSPGTGGTEQYF. The CDR3 nucleotides are TGTGCCAGCAGCCCTGGGACAGGGGGCACCGAGCAGTACTTC.

This clonotype was detected ten times or more. The chain uses TRBV29-1 and TRBJ2-1, with 9 positions matching TRBD2. With 6 bases clipped from V and 1 base from J, the junction kept 7 bases outside the gene matches. The CDR3 runs to 15 residues. The germline CDR1 and CDR2 sequences are SQVTM and ANQGSEA. The CDR3, as DNA: TGCAGCGTATCCCTGCTAGCGGGATCCTACAATGAGCAGTTCTTC. Amino acids: CSVSLLAGSYNEQFF.